This is a list of T cell receptor beta chains from one sample in a study of post-analysis software for immune sequencing data. TCRdb passed the PCR reads through MiXCR, listing each CDR3 protein once. The repertoire holds a few hundred thousand distinct CDR3 sequences, less than 45% seen once, with 9.5% to 13% in the top ten. The specimen was blood. The receptors shown here come from a girl aged 10 to 17 with multiple sclerosis. Both conserved end residues are part of each CDR3. A D gene is named only where the DNA matches it firmly. Clone size is stated in some rows and not others, as once, few, many or a class when expanded.

V gene	D gene	CDR3 length	J gene	clone size	CDR3 protein	CDR3 DNA
TRBV6-1	.	13	TRBJ1-2	.	CASSVGVNYGYTF	TGTGCCAGCAGTGTAGGAGTTAACTATGGCTACACCTTC
TRBV20-1	.	13	TRBJ1-2	.	CSARAQDLEGYTF	TGCAGTGCTAGAGCACAGGACCTGGAGGGCTACACCTTC
TRBV5-6	.	16	TRBJ2-1	many	CASRGGFGQVYNEQFF	TGTGCCAGCAGGGGGGGGTTTGGACAGGTCTACAATGAGCAGTTCTTC
TRBV12-3/TRBV12-4	.	13	TRBJ1-2	few	CASSDGSNYGYTF	TGTGCCAGCAGCGACGGGAGTAACTATGGCTACACCTTC
TRBV20-1	TRBD1	15	TRBJ2-1	.	CSARDRELGQETQFF	TGCAGTGCCCGGGACAGGGAACTTGGTCAAGAGACCCAGTTCTTC
TRBV15	.	16	TRBJ2-5	.	CATSRQRADNQETQYF	TGTGCCACCAGCAGACAACGAGCAGACAACCAAGAGACCCAGTACTTC
TRBV5-1	.	11	TRBJ2-7	many	CASSEDYEQYF	TGTGCCAGCAGCGAGGACTACGAGCAGTACTTC
TRBV5-1	.	16	TRBJ2-3	.	CASSLRGREITDTQYF	TGCGCCAGCAGCTTGAGAGGGAGAGAGATTACAGATACGCAGTATTTT
TRBV20-1	TRBD2	16	TRBJ2-3	.	CSAILGVAGGPDTQYF	TGCAGTGCCATACTCGGGGTAGCGGGAGGGCCTGATACGCAGTATTTT
TRBV14	.	12	TRBJ2-1	.	CASSQGWNEQFF	TGTGCCAGCAGCCAGGGCTGGAATGAGCAGTTCTTC
TRBV7-3	.	13	TRBJ2-3	.	CASSLSSPDTQYF	TGTGCCAGCAGCTTAAGTTCTCCAGATACGCAGTATTTT
TRBV6-5	.	19	TRBJ2-1	few	CASSYSIPQSQGNYNEQFF	TGTGCCAGCAGTTACTCGATCCCCCAATCCCAGGGAAACTACAATGAGCAGTTCTTC